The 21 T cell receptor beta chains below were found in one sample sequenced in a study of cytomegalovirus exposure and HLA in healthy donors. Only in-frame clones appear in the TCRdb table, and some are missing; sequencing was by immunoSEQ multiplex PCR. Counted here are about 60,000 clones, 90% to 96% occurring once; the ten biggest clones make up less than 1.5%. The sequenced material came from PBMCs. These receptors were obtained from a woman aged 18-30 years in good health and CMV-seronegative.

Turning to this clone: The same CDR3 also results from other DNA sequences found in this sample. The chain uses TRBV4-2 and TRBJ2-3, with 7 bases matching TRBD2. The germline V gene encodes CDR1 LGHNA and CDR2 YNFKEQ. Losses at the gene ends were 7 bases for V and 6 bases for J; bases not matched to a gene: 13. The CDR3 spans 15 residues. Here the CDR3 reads CASTSRGAGADTQYF. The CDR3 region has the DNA TGTGCCAGCACCTCACGAGGGGCGGGAGCGGATACGCAGTATTTT.

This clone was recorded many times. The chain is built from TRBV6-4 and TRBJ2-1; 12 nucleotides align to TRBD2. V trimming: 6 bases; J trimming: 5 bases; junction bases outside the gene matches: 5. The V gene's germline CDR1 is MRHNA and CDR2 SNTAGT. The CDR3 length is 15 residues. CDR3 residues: CASSELAGGNNEQFF. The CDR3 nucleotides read TGTGCCAGCAGCGAACTAGCGGGGGGCAACAATGAGCAGTTCTTC.

The CDR3 coding sequence is TGTGCCAGCAGCCCCTCCATGCGCCGCTCTGGAAACACCATATATTTT. Translated: CASSPSMRRSGNTIYF. V is TRBV7-9 and J is TRBJ1-3, with D unclear. The V gene lost 5 bases and the J gene lost 0 bases, with 14 bases spanning the gap. The CDR3 consists of 16 residues. Germline V CDR1 and CDR2: SEHNR, FQNEAQ (reference sequence).

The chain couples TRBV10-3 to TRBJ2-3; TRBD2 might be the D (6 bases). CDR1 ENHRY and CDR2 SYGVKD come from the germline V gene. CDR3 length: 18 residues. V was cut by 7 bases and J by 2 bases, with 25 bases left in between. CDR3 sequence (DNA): TGTGCCATCACCCCGGGACTCCCGACCAATGGCGCCACAGATACGCAGTATTTT. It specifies CAITPGLPTNGATDTQYF.

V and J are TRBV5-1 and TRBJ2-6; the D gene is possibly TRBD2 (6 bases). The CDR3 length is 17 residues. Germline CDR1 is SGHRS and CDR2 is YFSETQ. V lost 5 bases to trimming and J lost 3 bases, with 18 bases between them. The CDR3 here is CASRQMGGVVGANVLTF. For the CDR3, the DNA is TGCGCCAGCAGGCAAATGGGGGGAGTTGTTGGGGCCAACGTCCTGACTTTC.

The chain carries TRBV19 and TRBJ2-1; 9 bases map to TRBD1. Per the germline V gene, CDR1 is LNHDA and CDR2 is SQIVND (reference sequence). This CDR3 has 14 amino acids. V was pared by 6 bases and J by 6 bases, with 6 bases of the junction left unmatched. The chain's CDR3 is CASSTGTGINEQFF. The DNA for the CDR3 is TGTGCCAGTAGCACCGGGACAGGGATCAATGAGCAGTTCTTC.

The CDR3, as DNA: TGTGCCAGCAGCGTATCGGGTGGGAACACCGGGGAGCTGTTTTTT. It codes for CASSVSGGNTGELFF. The genes are TRBV9 and TRBJ2-2; unclear D gene. The ends were cut back, 1 base at V and 1 base at J, with 8 bases in the middle. This CDR3 comprises 15 residues. CDR1 and CDR2 (germline): SGDLS, YYNGEE.

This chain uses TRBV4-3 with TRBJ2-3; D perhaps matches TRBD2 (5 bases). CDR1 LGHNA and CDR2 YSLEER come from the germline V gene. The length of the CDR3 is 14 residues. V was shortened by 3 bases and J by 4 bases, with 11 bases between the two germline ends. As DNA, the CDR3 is TGCGCCAGCAGCCATCCCAATAGCGCAGATACGCAGTATTTT. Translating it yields CASSHPNSADTQYF.

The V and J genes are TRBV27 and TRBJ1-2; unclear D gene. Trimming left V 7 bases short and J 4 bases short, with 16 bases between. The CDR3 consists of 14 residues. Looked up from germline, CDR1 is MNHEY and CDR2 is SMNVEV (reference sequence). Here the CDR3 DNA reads TGTGCCAGCACCCCTGGTGGAGGACTCTATGGCTACACCTTC. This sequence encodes CASTPGGGLYGYTF.

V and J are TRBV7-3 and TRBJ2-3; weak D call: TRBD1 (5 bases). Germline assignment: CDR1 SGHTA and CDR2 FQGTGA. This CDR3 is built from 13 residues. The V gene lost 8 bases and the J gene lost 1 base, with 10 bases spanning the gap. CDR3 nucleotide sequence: TGTGCCAGCCAGGGTTGGGGCACAGATACGCAGTATTTT. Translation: CASQGWGTDTQYF.

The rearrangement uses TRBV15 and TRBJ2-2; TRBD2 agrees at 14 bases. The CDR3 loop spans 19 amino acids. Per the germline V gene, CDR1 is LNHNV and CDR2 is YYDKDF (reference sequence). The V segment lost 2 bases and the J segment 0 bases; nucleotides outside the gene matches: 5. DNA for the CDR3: TGTGCCACCAGCAGAAGGAGGACTAGCGGGGGGCCGAACACCGGGGAGCTGTTTTTT. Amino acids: CATSRRRTSGGPNTGELFF. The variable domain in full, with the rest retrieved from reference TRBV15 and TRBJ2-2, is DAMVIQNPRYQVTQFGKPVTLSCSQTLNHNVMYWYQQKSSQAPKLLFHYYDKDFNNEADTPDNFQSRRPNTSFCFLDIRSPGLGDTAMYLCATSRRRTSGGPNTGELFFGEGSRLTVL.

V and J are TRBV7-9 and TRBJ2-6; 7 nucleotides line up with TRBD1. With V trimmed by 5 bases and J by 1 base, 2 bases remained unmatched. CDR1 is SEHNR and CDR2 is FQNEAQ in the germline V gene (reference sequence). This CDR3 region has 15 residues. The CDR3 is CASSGQESGANVLTF. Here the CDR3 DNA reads TGTGCCAGCAGCGGACAGGAGTCTGGGGCCAACGTCCTGACTTTC.

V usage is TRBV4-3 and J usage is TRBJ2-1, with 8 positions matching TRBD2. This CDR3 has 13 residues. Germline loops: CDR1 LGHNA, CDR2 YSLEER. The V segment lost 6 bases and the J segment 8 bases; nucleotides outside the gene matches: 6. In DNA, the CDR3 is TGCGCCAGCAGACCCGGACTAGCAGATGAGCAGTTCTTC. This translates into CASRPGLADEQFF.

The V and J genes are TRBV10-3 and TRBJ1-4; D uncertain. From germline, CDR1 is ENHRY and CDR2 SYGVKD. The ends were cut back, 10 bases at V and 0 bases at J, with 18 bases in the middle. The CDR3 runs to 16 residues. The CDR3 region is CATRRGDSATNEKLFF. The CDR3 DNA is TGTGCCACCAGACGGGGTGATTCGGCAACTAATGAAAAACTGTTTTTT.

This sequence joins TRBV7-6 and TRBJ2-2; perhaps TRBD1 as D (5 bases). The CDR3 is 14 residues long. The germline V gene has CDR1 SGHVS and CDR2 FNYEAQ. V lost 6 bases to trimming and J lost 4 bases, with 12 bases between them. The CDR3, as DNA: TGTGCCAGCAGGCTAGGGGTCGTCACCGGGGAGCTGTTTTTT. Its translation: CASRLGVVTGELFF. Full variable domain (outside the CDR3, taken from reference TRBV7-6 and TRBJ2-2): GAGVSQSPRYKVTKRGQDVALRCDPISGHVSLYWYRQALGQGPEFLTYFNYEAQQDKSGLPNDRFSAERPEGSISTLTIQRTEQRDSAMYRCASRLGVVTGELFFGEGSRLTVL.

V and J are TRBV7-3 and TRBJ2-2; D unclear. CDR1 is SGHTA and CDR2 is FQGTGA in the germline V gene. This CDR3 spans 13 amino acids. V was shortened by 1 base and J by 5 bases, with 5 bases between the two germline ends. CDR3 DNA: TGTGCCAGCAGCTTAAGTTCTACCGGGGAGCTGTTTTTT. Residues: CASSLSSTGELFF.

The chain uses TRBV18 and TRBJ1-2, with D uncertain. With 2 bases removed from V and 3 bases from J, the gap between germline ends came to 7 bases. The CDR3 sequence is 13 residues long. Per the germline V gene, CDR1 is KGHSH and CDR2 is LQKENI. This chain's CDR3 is CASSPDTDYGYTF. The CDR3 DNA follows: TGTGCCAGCTCACCAGACACAGACTATGGCTACACCTTC.

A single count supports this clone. CDR3 sequence (DNA): TGTGCCAGTAGTCGGAACAGGGGAACTAATGAAAAACTGTTTTTT. Translated, it gives CASSRNRGTNEKLFF. The rearrangement uses TRBV19 and TRBJ1-4, with 7 bases that match TRBD1. This CDR3 contains 15 residues. Germline CDR1 LNHDA, CDR2 SQIVND (reference sequence). V lost 5 bases, J lost 1 base, and 4 bases stayed unmatched.

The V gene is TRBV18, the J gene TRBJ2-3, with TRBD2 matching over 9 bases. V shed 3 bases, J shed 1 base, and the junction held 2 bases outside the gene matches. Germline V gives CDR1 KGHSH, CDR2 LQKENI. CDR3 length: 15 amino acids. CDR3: CASSPWTSGTDTQYF. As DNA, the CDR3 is TGTGCCAGCTCACCCTGGACTAGCGGCACAGATACGCAGTATTTT. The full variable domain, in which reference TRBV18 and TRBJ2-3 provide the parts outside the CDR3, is NAGVMQNPRHLVRRRGQEARLRCSPMKGHSHVYWYRQLPEEGLKFMVYLQKENIIDESGMPKERFSAEFPKEGPSILRIQQVVRGDSAAYFCASSPWTSGTDTQYFGPGTRLTVL.

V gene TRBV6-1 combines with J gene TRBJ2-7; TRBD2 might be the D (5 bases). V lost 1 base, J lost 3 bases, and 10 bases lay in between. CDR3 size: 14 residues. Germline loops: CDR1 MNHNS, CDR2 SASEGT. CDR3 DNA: TGTGCCAGCAGTGAAGGAGGGCAGGACTACGAGCAGTACTTC. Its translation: CASSEGGQDYEQYF.

CDR3 coding DNA: TGTGCCAGCAGCTTCGACAGGGCACTACCCAACATGAACACTGAAGCTTTCTTT. As protein: CASSFDRALPNMNTEAFF. The V call is TRBV7-6, the J call TRBJ1-1; TRBD1 matches at 7 bases. CDR1 is SGHVS, CDR2 FNYEAQ, per germline. The CDR3 contains 18 residues. V gave up 3 bases and J gave up 0 bases; unmatched junction bases: 13.